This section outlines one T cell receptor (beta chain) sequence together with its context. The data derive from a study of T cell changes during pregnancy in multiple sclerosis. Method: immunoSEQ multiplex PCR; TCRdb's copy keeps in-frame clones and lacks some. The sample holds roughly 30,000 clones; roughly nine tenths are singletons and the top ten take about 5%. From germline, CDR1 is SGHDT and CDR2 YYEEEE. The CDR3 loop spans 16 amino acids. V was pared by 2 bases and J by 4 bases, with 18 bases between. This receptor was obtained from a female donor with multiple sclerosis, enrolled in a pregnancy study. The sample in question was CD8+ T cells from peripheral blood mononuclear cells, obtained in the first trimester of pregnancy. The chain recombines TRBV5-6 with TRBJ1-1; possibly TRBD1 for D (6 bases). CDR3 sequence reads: CASSLRLGQSITEAFF. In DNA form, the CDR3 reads TGTGCCAGCAGCTTAAGGTTAGGACAGTCGATCACTGAAGCTTTCTTT.